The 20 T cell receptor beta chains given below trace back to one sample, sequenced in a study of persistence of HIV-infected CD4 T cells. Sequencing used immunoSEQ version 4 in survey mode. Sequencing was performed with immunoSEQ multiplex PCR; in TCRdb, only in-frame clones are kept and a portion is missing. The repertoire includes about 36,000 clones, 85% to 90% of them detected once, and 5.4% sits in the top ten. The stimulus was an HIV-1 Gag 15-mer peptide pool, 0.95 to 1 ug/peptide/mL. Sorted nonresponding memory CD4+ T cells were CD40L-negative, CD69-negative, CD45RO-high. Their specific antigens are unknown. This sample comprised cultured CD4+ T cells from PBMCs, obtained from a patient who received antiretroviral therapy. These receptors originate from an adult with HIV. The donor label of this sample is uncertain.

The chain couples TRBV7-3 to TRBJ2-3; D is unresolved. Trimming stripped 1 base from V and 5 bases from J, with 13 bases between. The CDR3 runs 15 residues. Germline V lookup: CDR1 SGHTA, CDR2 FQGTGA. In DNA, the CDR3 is TGTGCCAGCAGCTTAAGGGCTCAAGCCGGAGATACGCAGTATTTT. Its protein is CASSLRAQAGDTQYF. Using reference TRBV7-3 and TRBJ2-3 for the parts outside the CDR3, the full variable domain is GAGVSQTPSNKVTEKGKYVELRCDPISGHTALYWYRQSLGQGPEFLIYFQGTGAADDSGLPNDRFFAVRPEGSVSTLKIQRTERGDSAVYLCASSLRAQAGDTQYFGPGTRLTVL.

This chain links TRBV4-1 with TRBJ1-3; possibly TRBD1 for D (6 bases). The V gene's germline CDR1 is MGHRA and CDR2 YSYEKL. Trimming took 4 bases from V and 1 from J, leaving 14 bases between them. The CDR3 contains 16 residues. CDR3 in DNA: TGCGCCAGCAGCCTGACAGGTAGTTATTCTGGAAACACCATATATTTT. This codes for CASSLTGSYSGNTIYF.

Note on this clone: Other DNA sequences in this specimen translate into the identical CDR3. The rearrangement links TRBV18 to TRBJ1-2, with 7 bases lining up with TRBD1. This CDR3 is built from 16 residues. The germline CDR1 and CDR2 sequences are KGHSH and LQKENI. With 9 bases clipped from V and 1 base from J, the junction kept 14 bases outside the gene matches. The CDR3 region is CASSSVVAGGNYGYTF. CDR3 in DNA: TGTGCCAGTTCGTCAGTCGTGGCAGGGGGTAACTATGGCTACACCTTC.

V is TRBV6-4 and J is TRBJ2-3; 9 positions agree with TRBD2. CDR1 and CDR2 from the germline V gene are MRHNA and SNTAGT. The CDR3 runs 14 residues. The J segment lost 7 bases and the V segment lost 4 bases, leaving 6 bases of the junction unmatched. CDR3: CASSVAGGPYTQYF. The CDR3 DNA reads TGTGCCAGCAGTGTGGCGGGGGGGCCTTATACGCAGTATTTT.

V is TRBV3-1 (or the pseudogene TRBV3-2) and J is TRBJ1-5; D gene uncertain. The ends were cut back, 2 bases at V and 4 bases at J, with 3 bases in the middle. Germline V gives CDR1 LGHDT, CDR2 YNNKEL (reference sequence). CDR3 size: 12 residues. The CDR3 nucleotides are TGTGCCAGCAGCCAAAGAAATCAGCCCCAGCATTTT. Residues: CASSQRNQPQHF.

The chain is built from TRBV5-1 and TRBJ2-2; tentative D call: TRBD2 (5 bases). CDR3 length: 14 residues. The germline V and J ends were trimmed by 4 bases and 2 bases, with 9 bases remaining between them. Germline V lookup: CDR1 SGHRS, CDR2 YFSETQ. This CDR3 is CASSRGSNTGELFF. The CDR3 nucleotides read TGCGCCAGCAGCCGGGGATCCAACACCGGGGAGCTGTTTTTT. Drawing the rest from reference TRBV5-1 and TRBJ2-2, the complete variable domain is KAGVTQTPRYLIKTRGQQVTLSCSPISGHRSVSWYQQTPGQGLQFLFEYFSETQRNKGNFPGRFSGRQFSNSRSEMNVSTLELGDSALYLCASSRGSNTGELFFGEGSRLTVL.

The CDR3: CASRNRGRNTQYF. CDR3 in DNA: TGTGCCAGCAGAAACAGGGGGCGAAATACGCAGTATTTT. The chain is built from TRBV6-5 and TRBJ2-3; 9 nucleotides align to TRBD1. CDR3 length: 13 residues. Germline trimming cut 6 bases from V and 7 bases from J; bases unmatched to any gene: 5. Germline CDR1 is MNHEY and CDR2 is SVGAGI.

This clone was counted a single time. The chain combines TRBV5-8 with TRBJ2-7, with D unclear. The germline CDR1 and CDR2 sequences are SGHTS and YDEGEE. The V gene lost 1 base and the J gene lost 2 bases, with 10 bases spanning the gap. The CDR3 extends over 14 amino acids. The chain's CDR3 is CASSLMAGAYEQYF. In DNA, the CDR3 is TGTGCCAGCAGCTTGATGGCAGGAGCCTACGAGCAGTACTTC.

The CDR3 DNA sequence: TGTGCCAGCAGTACAGGGGGATCCGACACTGAAGCTTTCTTT. Protein product: CASSTGGSDTEAFF. The chain uses TRBV6-5 and TRBJ1-1, with 8 positions matching TRBD1. Germline CDR1 and CDR2: MNHEY and SVGAGI. The CDR3 sequence is 14 residues long. V shed 5 bases and J 3 bases; nucleotides not matched to a gene: 5.

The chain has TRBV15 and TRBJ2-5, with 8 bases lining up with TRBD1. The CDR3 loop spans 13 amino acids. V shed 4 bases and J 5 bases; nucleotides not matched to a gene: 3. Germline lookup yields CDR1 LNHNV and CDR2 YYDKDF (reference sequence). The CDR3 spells CATSTGGGETQYF. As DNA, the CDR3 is TGTGCCACCAGCACAGGGGGCGGGGAGACCCAGTACTTC. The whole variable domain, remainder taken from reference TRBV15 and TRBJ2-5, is DAMVIQNPRYQVTQFGKPVTLSCSQTLNHNVMYWYQQKSSQAPKLLFHYYDKDFNNEADTPDNFQSRRPNTSFCFLDIRSPGLGDTAMYLCATSTGGGETQYFGPGTRLLVL.

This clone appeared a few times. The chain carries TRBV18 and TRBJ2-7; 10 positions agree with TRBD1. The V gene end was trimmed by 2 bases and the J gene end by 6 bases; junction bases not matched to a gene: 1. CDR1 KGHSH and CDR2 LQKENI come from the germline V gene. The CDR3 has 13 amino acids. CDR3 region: CASSPDRGLEQYF. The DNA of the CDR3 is TGTGCCAGCTCACCAGACAGGGGGCTCGAGCAGTACTTC.

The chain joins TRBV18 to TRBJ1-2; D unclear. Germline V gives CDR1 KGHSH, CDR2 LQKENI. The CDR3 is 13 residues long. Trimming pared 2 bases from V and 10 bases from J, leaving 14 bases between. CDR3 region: CASSPSRESDYTF. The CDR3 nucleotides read TGTGCCAGCTCACCATCCCGGGAATCGGACTACACCTTC.

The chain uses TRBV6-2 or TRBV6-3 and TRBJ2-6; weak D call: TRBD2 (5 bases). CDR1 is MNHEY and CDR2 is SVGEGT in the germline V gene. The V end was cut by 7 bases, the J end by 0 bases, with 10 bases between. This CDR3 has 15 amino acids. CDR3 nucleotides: TGTGCCAGCACCCCCGGACTCTCTGGGGCCAACGTCCTGACTTTC. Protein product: CASTPGLSGANVLTF.

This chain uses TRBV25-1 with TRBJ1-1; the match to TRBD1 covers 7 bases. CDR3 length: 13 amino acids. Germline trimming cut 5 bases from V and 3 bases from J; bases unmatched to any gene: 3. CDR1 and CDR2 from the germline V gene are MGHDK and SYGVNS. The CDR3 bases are TGTGCCAGCAGTATGCAGGGGGACACTGAAGCTTTCTTT. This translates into CASSMQGDTEAFF. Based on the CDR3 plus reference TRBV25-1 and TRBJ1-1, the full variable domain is EADIYQTPRYLVIGTGKKITLECSQTMGHDKMYWYQQDPGMELHLIHYSYGVNSTEKGDLSSESTVSRIRTEHFPLTLESARPSHTSQYLCASSMQGDTEAFFGQGTRLTVV.

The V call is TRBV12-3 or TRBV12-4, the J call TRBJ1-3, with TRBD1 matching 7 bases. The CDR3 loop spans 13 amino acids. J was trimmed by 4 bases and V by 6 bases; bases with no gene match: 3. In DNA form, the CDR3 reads TGTGCCAGCAGCACAGGGGTGGGAAACACCATATATTTT. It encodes CASSTGVGNTIYF.

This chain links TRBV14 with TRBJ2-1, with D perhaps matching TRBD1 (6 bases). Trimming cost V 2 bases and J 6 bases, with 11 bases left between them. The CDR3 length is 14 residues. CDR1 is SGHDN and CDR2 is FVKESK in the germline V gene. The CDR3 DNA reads TGTGCCAGCAGCCAAATGACAGGCGTCAATGAGCAGTTCTTC. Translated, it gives CASSQMTGVNEQFF.

CDR3 nucleotide sequence: TGTGCCAGCAGCCAGTCCCCAGGGGCAGATACGCAGTATTTT. This translates into CASSQSPGADTQYF. The chain joins TRBV3-1 (or the pseudogene TRBV3-2) to TRBJ2-3; weak D call: TRBD1 (6 bases). Trimming left V 3 bases short and J 4 bases short, with 11 bases between. This CDR3 comprises 14 residues. Germline V gene sequence: CDR1 LGHDT, CDR2 YNNKEL (reference sequence).

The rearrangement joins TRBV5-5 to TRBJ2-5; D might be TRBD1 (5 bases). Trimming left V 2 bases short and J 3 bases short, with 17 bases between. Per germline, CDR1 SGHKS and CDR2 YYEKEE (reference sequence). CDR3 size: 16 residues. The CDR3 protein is CASSFQVQGLEETQYF. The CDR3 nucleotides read TGTGCCAGCAGCTTTCAAGTCCAGGGCCTTGAAGAGACCCAGTACTTC.

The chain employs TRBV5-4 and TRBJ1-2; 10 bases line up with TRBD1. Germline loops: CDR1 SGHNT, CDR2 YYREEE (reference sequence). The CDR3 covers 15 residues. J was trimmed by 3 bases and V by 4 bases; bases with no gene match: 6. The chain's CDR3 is CASSPRTGGYYGYTF. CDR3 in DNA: TGTGCCAGCAGCCCCCGGACAGGGGGTTACTATGGCTACACCTTC.

CDR3 amino acids: CASSSRGPSGANVLTF. The CDR3 DNA sequence: TGTGCCAGCAGCTCGCGGGGCCCCTCTGGGGCCAACGTCCTGACTTTC. J is TRBJ2-6 and V is TRBV11-3, with a tentative D call TRBD2 (6 bases). Germline lookup yields CDR1 SGHNT and CDR2 YENEEA. The CDR3 has 16 amino acids. The V end lost 4 bases, the J end lost 0 bases, and 10 bases lay between the germline ends.